This TCR beta chain was identified in a study of cytomegalovirus exposure and HLA in healthy donors. The data were produced by immunoSEQ multiplex PCR, yet TCRdb's version contains in-frame clones alone and is incomplete. Among roughly 80,000 clones listed, approximately 93% were seen once. Germline V gene lookup returns CDR1 SNHLY and CDR2 FYNNEI. V lost 6 bases, J lost 2 bases, and 5 bases stayed unmatched. The CDR3 runs 14 residues. The TCR was taken from a woman aged 18-29 years in good health and CMV-seronegative. The chain carries TRBV2 and TRBJ2-7, with 9 bases matching TRBD1. The sample consisted of PBMCs. Here the CDR3 DNA reads TGTGCCAGCAGGGGGACAGGGCTAACCTACGAGCAGTACTTC. Protein product: CASRGTGLTYEQYF.